This T cell receptor beta chain appears in the sequencing data of a study of blood T cell repertoires in COVID-19. Study background: Samples taken during acute and convalescent COVID-19 were collected in the United States, Italy and Spain. Nucleic acid was either cDNA or gDNA, and it came from T cells, B-cell-depleted T cells, or PBMCs.

Clones were sequenced by immunoSEQ multiplex PCR, and TCRdb holds only the in-frame ones, with some missing. The sample yields approximately 130,000 clones, about 76% seen once. Trimming cost V 1 base and J 1 base; bases outside gene matches: 4. This CDR3 region has 16 residues. The germline V gene has CDR1 LGHDT and CDR2 YNNKEL (reference sequence). The TCR was taken from a man older than 75 with acute or convalescent COVID-19. The sequencing input was peripheral blood. This chain uses TRBV3-1 (or the pseudogene TRBV3-2) with TRBJ2-7, with 10 bases that match TRBD1. DNA for the CDR3: TGTGCCAGCAGCCAAGCGGACAGGGGGTGGTCCTACGAGCAGTACTTC. This codes for CASSQADRGWSYEQYF.